One and the same sample provided the 29 T cell receptor beta chains below, sequenced in a study of technical replicates of blood from a few donors. Here immunoSEQ multiplex PCR was the method, and the copy in TCRdb shows in-frame clones only, minus some. The sample shows about 100,000 clones, around 95% of them seen only once. The sample consisted of T cells isolated from PBMCs. These receptors came from a human donor in good health.

The V and J genes are TRBV10-3 and TRBJ2-5; TRBD2 matches 11 bases. J gave up 2 bases and V 4 bases, and 6 bases lay outside the gene matches. The germline gives CDR1 ENHRY, CDR2 SYGVKD. This CDR3 has 16 residues. The CDR3 region is CAISARSGGAQETQYF. CDR3 DNA sequence: TGTGCCATCAGTGCCCGTAGCGGGGGGGCTCAAGAGACCCAGTACTTC.

This rearrangement joins TRBV2 to TRBJ1-6; D gene ambiguous. The CDR3 spans 14 residues. V lost 7 bases to trimming and J lost 0 bases, with 7 bases between them. Germline V gives CDR1 SNHLY, CDR2 FYNNEI. The CDR3 region has the DNA TGTGCCAGCACCCTAAGCTCCTATAATTCACCCCTCCACTTT. Protein product: CASTLSSYNSPLHF.

The chain joins TRBV5-1 to TRBJ2-1; 9 bases fit TRBD2. V was clipped by 0 bases and J by 0 bases; unmatched bases: 7. The length of the CDR3 is 18 residues. Germline V gene lookup returns CDR1 SGHRS and CDR2 YFSETQ. The DNA of the CDR3 is TGCGCCAGCAGCTTGGCGCGGGCGGGGGGGAGCTCCTACAATGAGCAGTTCTTC. Translating gives CASSLARAGGSSYNEQFF.

The CDR3 region is CASSIDMGTANGYTF. The CDR3, as DNA: TGTGCCAGTAGTATAGACATGGGGACAGCAAATGGCTACACCTTC. This sequence joins TRBV19 and TRBJ1-2; 7 nucleotides align to TRBD1. This CDR3 spans 15 amino acids. Germline CDR1 reads LNHDA; CDR2 reads SQIVND (reference sequence). V lost 0 bases and J lost 6; bases outside the gene matches: 7.

The chain links TRBV4-1 to TRBJ2-5; D remains unclear. The CDR3 spans 14 residues. The V and J ends lost 4 bases and 4 bases respectively, with 13 bases between them. Germline lookup yields CDR1 MGHRA and CDR2 YSYEKL. The CDR3 DNA reads as TGCGCCAGCAGCCTCAGAGTCAGCGTAGAGACCCAGTACTTC. Its protein is CASSLRVSVETQYF.

The chain couples TRBV6-5 to TRBJ2-7; D is undetermined. The CDR3 loop spans 12 amino acids. The V end lost 6 bases, the J end lost 2 bases, and 8 bases lay between the germline ends. Germline CDR1 MNHEY, CDR2 SVGAGI. This CDR3 is CASSSSTYEQYF. The CDR3 DNA reads as TGTGCCAGCAGCTCGAGTACCTACGAGCAGTACTTC.

This chain links TRBV23-1 with TRBJ2-2; 9 bases align to TRBD2. TRBV23-1 is sorted into the ORF group, with uncertain function. The CDR3 consists of 20 residues. J lost 0 bases, V lost 2 bases, and 13 bases had no gene match. CDR3 sequence: CASSQPPQREAHSNTGELFF. The CDR3 DNA sequence: TGCGCCAGCAGTCAACCCCCCCAGCGGGAGGCCCATTCGAACACCGGGGAGCTGTTTTTT.

The chain carries TRBV30 and TRBJ2-5; TRBD2 matches at 10 bases. V shed 1 base and J 2 bases; nucleotides not matched to a gene: 7. This CDR3 contains 16 residues. The germline V gene has CDR1 GTSNPN and CDR2 SVGIG (reference sequence). The CDR3 reads CAWSAARTSGQETQYF. The CDR3 bases are TGTGCCTGGAGTGCTGCTCGGACTAGCGGACAAGAGACCCAGTACTTC. The full variable domain, its missing parts supplied by reference TRBV30 and TRBJ2-5, is SQTIHQWPATLVQPVGSPLSLECTVEGTSNPNLYWYRQAAGRGLQLLFYSVGIGQISSEVPQNLSASRPQDRQFILSSKKLLLSDSGFYLCAWSAARTSGQETQYFGPGTRLLVL.

The genes are TRBV5-6 and TRBJ2-7; 7 nucleotides agree with TRBD1. Trimming removed 0 bases from V and 4 bases from J; junction bases left unmatched: 7. The CDR3 is made up of 15 amino acids. In germline, CDR1 is SGHDT, CDR2 YYEEEE. CDR3 protein: CASSLGGTVTYEQYF. The CDR3 DNA reads as TGTGCCAGCAGCTTGGGTGGGACAGTGACTTACGAGCAGTACTTC.

This clone came up once. The rearrangement uses TRBV5-1 and TRBJ2-1; weak D call: TRBD1 (6 bases). The CDR3 spans 17 residues. Trimming shortened V by 4 bases and J by 4 bases, and 21 bases separated the two germline ends. CDR1 is SGHRS and CDR2 is YFSETQ in the germline V gene. The CDR3: CASSLRGVRGEYNEQFF. The CDR3 nucleotides read TGCGCCAGCAGCCTAAGGGGTGTCAGGGGCGAGTACAATGAGCAGTTCTTC.

The chain couples TRBV10-1 to TRBJ2-7, with 7 bases lining up with TRBD1. V lost 5 bases and J lost 0; bases outside the gene matches: 10. The CDR3 consists of 16 residues. Germline V gene sequence: CDR1 WNHNN, CDR2 SYGVQD (reference sequence). CDR3 coding DNA: TGCGCCAGCAGTCGCAGTCCCAGGGGGAACTCCTACGAGCAGTACTTC. This encodes CASSRSPRGNSYEQYF.

The chain employs TRBV5-8 and TRBJ1-1, with D possibly TRBD1 on 6 matching bases. The CDR3 covers 15 residues. V was trimmed by 0 bases and J by 4 bases, leaving 13 bases between them. Germline CDR1 reads SGHTS; CDR2 reads YDEGEE. CDR3 bases: TGTGCCAGCAGCTTGGTAGCAGGGGTTGGCACTGAAGCTTTCTTT. Translated, it gives CASSLVAGVGTEAFF.

Only one count was recorded for this clone. The rearrangement joins TRBV28 to TRBJ2-7, with unresolved D. CDR1 and CDR2 (germline): MDHEN, SYDVKM. The length of the CDR3 is 12 residues. V lost 2 bases and J 6 bases, leaving 8 bases between the germline ends. CDR3 coding DNA: TGTGCCAGCAGTTTAGTACTCCCCGAGCAGTACTTC. Translating it yields CASSLVLPEQYF. Looking up the rest from reference TRBV28 and TRBJ2-7 gives the full variable domain: DVKVTQSSRYLVKRTGEKVFLECVQDMDHENMFWYRQDPGLGLRLIYFSYDVKMKEKGDIPEGYSVSREKKERFSLILESASTNQTSMYLCASSLVLPEQYFGPGTRLTVT.

The gene calls are TRBV11-3 and TRBJ2-3; tentative D call: TRBD2 (6 bases). The CDR3 has 16 residues. Per the germline V gene, CDR1 is SGHNT and CDR2 is YENEEA. The germline V and J ends were trimmed by 4 bases and 0 bases, with 14 bases remaining between them. The CDR3: CASSSGLSTSTDTQYF. As DNA, the CDR3 is TGTGCCAGCAGCTCGGGACTTTCCACTAGCACAGATACGCAGTATTTT.

This clone was counted once. The chain employs TRBV11-2 and TRBJ1-1; TRBD1 is a possible D gene (5 bases). V was shortened by 2 bases and J by 3 bases, with 16 bases between the two germline ends. The CDR3 is 16 amino acids. CDR1 is SGHAT and CDR2 is FQNNGV in the germline V gene. The CDR3 spells CASSLLPDRGYTEAFF. The CDR3 nucleotides read TGTGCCAGCAGCTTATTACCGGACCGGGGGTACACTGAAGCTTTCTTT.

The J gene is TRBJ2-7, the V gene TRBV7-8; 10 positions agree with TRBD1. Germline CDR1 SGHVS, CDR2 FQNEAQ. The CDR3 contains 15 residues. V trimming: 4 bases; J trimming: 2 bases; junction bases outside the gene matches: 5. DNA of the CDR3: TGTGCCAGCAGCTCACCGGGACAGGGGCCCTACGAGCAGTACTTC. It yields the protein CASSSPGQGPYEQYF. The full variable domain, with the rest looked up from reference TRBV7-8 and TRBJ2-7, is GAGVSQSPRYKVAKRGQDVALRCDPISGHVSLFWYQQALGQGPEFLTYFQNEAQLDKSGLPSDRFFAERPEGSVSTLKIQRTQQEDSAVYLCASSSPGQGPYEQYFGPGTRLTVT.

V and J are TRBV6-6 and TRBJ1-4; a possible D gene is TRBD1 (6 bases). The CDR3 has 14 amino acids. Germline lookup yields CDR1 MNHNY and CDR2 SVGAGI (reference sequence). Trimming shortened V by 5 bases and J by 5 bases, and 12 bases separated the two germline ends. CDR3 bases: TGTGCCAGCAGTCCGAAGGGGGGGAATGAAAAACTGTTTTTT. It codes for CASSPKGGNEKLFF.

The V call is TRBV27, the J call TRBJ2-3; D is perhaps TRBD2 (6 bases). Germline CDR1 MNHEY, CDR2 SMNVEV (reference sequence). Trimming removed 4 bases at V and 0 bases at J, with 8 bases between. This CDR3 region has 14 residues. As DNA, the CDR3 is TGTGCCAGCAGTTGGGACTCTAGCACAGATACGCAGTATTTT. Translation gives CASSWDSSTDTQYF.

This chain joins TRBV6-1 and TRBJ2-7; D unresolved. The CDR3 consists of 12 residues. CDR1 MNHNS and CDR2 SASEGT come from the germline V gene. Trimming removed 10 bases at V and 3 bases at J, with 13 bases between. DNA of the CDR3: TGTGCCACCAGCCCTCAGTACTACGAGCAGTACTTC. Its protein product is CATSPQYYEQYF.

The genes are TRBV4-1 and TRBJ2-2; 7 nucleotides line up with TRBD1. The germline gives CDR1 MGHRA, CDR2 YSYEKL. Trimming at V came to 4 bases and at J to 4 bases, leaving 3 bases not matched to a gene. The CDR3 has 14 amino acids. Here the CDR3 DNA reads TGCGCCAGCAGCCGACGACAGGGCACCGGGGAGCTGTTTTTT. Translating gives CASSRRQGTGELFF.

The genes are TRBV29-1 and TRBJ2-5; 8 nucleotides agree with TRBD2. After removal of 4 bases from V and 4 bases from J, the junction contained 5 bases not matched to a gene. Germline V lookup: CDR1 SQVTM, CDR2 ANQGSEA. This CDR3 region has 13 residues. The CDR3 bases are TGCAGCGTTGCCAGCGGGAGTAGAGAGACCCAGTACTTC. Protein: CSVASGSRETQYF.

The chain carries TRBV5-1 and TRBJ1-2; 7 bases match TRBD1. Unmatched junction bases numbered 12, after V lost 0 bases and J lost 4 bases. Germline V gives CDR1 SGHRS, CDR2 YFSETQ. This CDR3 comprises 17 residues. CDR3 in DNA: TGCGCCAGCAGCTTGGGCCACACCGGACAGGTCGGCTATGGCTACACCTTC. It is translated as CASSLGHTGQVGYGYTF.

The chain has TRBV6-5 and TRBJ1-3; weak D call: TRBD1 (6 bases). CDR1 MNHEY and CDR2 SVGAGI come from the germline V gene. The V gene lost 2 bases and the J gene lost 7 bases, with 9 bases spanning the gap. The CDR3 contains 13 residues. The CDR3 loop is CASSYLGANTIYF. CDR3 bases: TGTGCCAGCAGTTACCTGGGGGCGAACACCATATATTTT.

The chain employs TRBV7-6 and TRBJ2-7; 7 bases are a match to TRBD1. V shed 1 base, J shed 3 bases, and the junction held 6 bases outside the gene matches. This CDR3 has 15 amino acids. CDR1 is SGHVS and CDR2 is FNYEAQ in the germline V gene. Here the CDR3 DNA reads TGTGCCAGCAGCTTAGGGACAGGCGATTACTACGAGCAGTACTTC. It specifies CASSLGTGDYYEQYF.

This chain joins TRBV12-2 and TRBJ1-2. TRBV12-2 is a pseudogene segment. This CDR3 comprises 15 residues. Written as DNA, the CDR3 is TGTGCTCTTACCTGCGGACTCACAATCGTAAACGGCTACACCTTC. Residues: CALTCGLTIVNGYTF.

V gene TRBV18 combines with J gene TRBJ2-3; 8 bases are a match to TRBD1. V lost 3 bases, J lost 3 bases, and 8 bases stayed unmatched. The CDR3 has 16 amino acids. Germline CDR1 and CDR2: KGHSH and LQKENI. CDR3 in amino acids: CASSPLQGVATDTQYF. CDR3 bases: TGTGCCAGCTCACCCTTACAGGGGGTCGCGACAGATACGCAGTATTTT.

This clone came up once. This sequence joins TRBV27 and TRBJ2-7; the match to TRBD1 covers 9 bases. J gave up 5 bases and V 6 bases, and 11 bases lay outside the gene matches. This CDR3 spans 15 amino acids. Germline assignment: CDR1 MNHEY and CDR2 SMNVEV (reference sequence). Here the CDR3 reads CASSLHRDRVHEQYF. The CDR3 DNA sequence: TGTGCCAGCAGCCTACACCGGGACAGGGTCCACGAGCAGTACTTC.

The V and J genes are TRBV18 and TRBJ2-1, with D perhaps TRBD1 (5 bases). The V gene lost 2 bases and the J gene lost 6 bases, with 8 bases spanning the gap. This CDR3 has 13 residues. CDR1 and CDR2 (germline): KGHSH, LQKENI. The CDR3 nucleotides are TGTGCCAGCTCACCATTAGGGGCCAATGAGCAGTTCTTC. Translated: CASSPLGANEQFF.

The gene calls are TRBV2 and TRBJ1-5, with TRBD1 matching 8 bases. The junction had 13 bases not matched to a gene; V was cut back by 6 bases and J by 0 bases. CDR3 size: 18 residues. CDR1 SNHLY and CDR2 FYNNEI come from the germline V gene. Here the CDR3 reads CASRKSGTGRYSNQPQHF. CDR3 in DNA: TGTGCCAGCAGGAAAAGTGGGACAGGAAGGTATAGCAATCAGCCCCAGCATTTT.